Listed here are 4 T cell receptor beta chains from one sample, sequenced in a study of blood T cell repertoires in COVID-19. Some clones are missing from TCRdb's copy, which holds only in-frame ones; the method was immunoSEQ multiplex PCR. The table has over 50,000 clones, approximately 87% seen once. Sequencing was carried out using peripheral blood. Receptors originate from a man between 60 and 70 years old with acute or convalescent COVID-19.

This clone was seen a single time. The rearrangement uses TRBV27 and TRBJ1-2; D call uncertain. Trimming left V 3 bases short and J 6 bases short, with 20 bases between. The CDR3 has 16 amino acids. CDR1 MNHEY and CDR2 SMNVEV come from the germline V gene (reference sequence). The CDR3 here is CASSFLPRVGEDGYTF. CDR3 coding DNA: TGTGCCAGCAGTTTCCTGCCACGGGTTGGGGAGGATGGCTACACCTTC.

The chain employs TRBV11-2 and TRBJ1-2, with a weak D call TRBD1 (5 bases). Trimming cost V 6 bases and J 8 bases, with 19 bases left between them. CDR3 length: 14 amino acids. Germline CDR1 SGHAT, CDR2 FQNNGV. In nucleotides, the CDR3 is TGTGCCAGCAGACAACTCCGGCAGGGCTTAGGCTACACCTTC. Encoded protein: CASRQLRQGLGYTF. Using reference TRBV11-2 and TRBJ1-2 for the parts outside the CDR3, the full variable domain is EAGVAQSPRYKIIEKRQSVAFWCNPISGHATLYWYQQILGQGPKLLIQFQNNGVVDDSQLPKDRFSAERLKGVDSTLKIQPAKLEDSAVYLCASRQLRQGLGYTFGSGTRLTVV.

The rearrangement links TRBV13 to TRBJ1-1, with D possibly being TRBD1 (6 bases). Germline lookup yields CDR1 PRHDT and CDR2 FYEKMQ (reference sequence). The CDR3 sequence is 15 residues long. Trimming removed 0 bases from V and 7 bases from J, with 15 bases in between. CDR3 bases: TGTGCCAGCAGCTTAGGCGCATGGGGGCGGAATGAAGCTTTCTTT. Residues: CASSLGAWGRNEAFF. The entire variable domain, with the rest obtained from reference TRBV13 and TRBJ1-1, is as follows: AAGVIQSPRHLIKEKRETATLKCYPIPRHDTVYWYQQGPGQDPQFLISFYEKMQSDKGSIPDRFSAQQFSDYHSELNMSSLELGDSALYFCASSLGAWGRNEAFFGQGTRLTVV.

The J gene is TRBJ1-4, the V gene TRBV5-4; 8 bases are shared with TRBD1. Germline CDR1 SGHNT, CDR2 YYREEE (reference sequence). With V trimmed by 4 bases and J by 0 bases, 8 bases remained unmatched. This CDR3 comprises 17 residues. The CDR3, as DNA: TGTGCCAGCAGCATAACAGGGGGGTTAACAACTAATGAAAAACTGTTTTTT. Its protein is CASSITGGLTTNEKLFF.